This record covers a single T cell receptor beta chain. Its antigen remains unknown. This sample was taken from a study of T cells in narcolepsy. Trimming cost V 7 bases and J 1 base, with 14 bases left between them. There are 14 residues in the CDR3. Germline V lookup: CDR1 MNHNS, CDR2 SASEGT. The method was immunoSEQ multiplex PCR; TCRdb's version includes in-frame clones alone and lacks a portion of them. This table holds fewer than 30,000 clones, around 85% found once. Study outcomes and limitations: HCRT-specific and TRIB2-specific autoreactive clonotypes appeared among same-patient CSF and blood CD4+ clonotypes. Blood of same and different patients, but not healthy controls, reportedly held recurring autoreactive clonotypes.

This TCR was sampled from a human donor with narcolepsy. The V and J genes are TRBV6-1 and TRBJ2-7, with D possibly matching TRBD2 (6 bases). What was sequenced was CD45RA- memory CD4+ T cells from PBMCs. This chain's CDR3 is CASTWQEGSYEQYF. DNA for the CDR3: TGTGCCAGCACCTGGCAGGAGGGATCCTACGAGCAGTACTTC.